The 29 T cell receptor beta chains below were found in one sample sequenced in a study of cytotoxic CD8 clonotypes in ibrutinib-treated CLL (dated by TCRdb to the early 2020s). Per the publication, the time point label means: progressive disease on ibrutinib. The library relied on the immunoSEQ multiplex PCR assay. TCRdb took this table from immuneACCESS and kept in-frame rearrangements with V and J called. Such tables lack part of the clones; where checked against another copy, unresolved V genes explain under half of the gap, and the rest is unexplained. Counted in this sample were 35,000 to 40,000 clones; about 64% of them appeared once. The top ten hold over 15% of the sample. Material: PBMCs, obtained at disease progression, from a patient treated with ibrutinib. The origin of the receptors is a human donor with chronic lymphocytic leukemia.

This clone was counted many times. V usage is TRBV15 and J usage is TRBJ2-2; TRBD1 matches 8 bases. With 5 bases clipped from V and 2 bases from J, the junction kept 4 bases outside the gene matches. Germline CDR1 and CDR2: LNHNV and YYDKDF (reference sequence). The CDR3 is made up of 15 amino acids. CDR3 residues: CATSVDRGNTGELFF. The CDR3, as DNA: TGTGCCACCAGCGTCGACAGGGGTAACACCGGGGAGCTGTTTTTT.

The CDR3 coding sequence is TGTGCCAGCTCAGCCAGGAGGAATGAAAAACTGTTTTTT. Translated: CASSARRNEKLFF. The chain joins TRBV18 to TRBJ1-4, with D unclear. The CDR3 spans 13 residues. Trimming removed 5 bases at V and 5 bases at J, with 9 bases between. Germline V lookup: CDR1 KGHSH, CDR2 LQKENI.

The J gene is TRBJ2-6, the V gene TRBV10-3, with 8 bases identical to TRBD1. This CDR3 comprises 20 residues. Germline loops: CDR1 ENHRY, CDR2 SYGVKD. The junction had 16 bases not matched to a gene; V was cut back by 6 bases and J by 0 bases. CDR3 DNA: TGTGCCATCAGAGGGTCCACAGGGGGTCGAAATCGCTCTGGGGCCAACGTCCTGACTTTC. It translates to CAIRGSTGGRNRSGANVLTF.

V gene TRBV5-1 combines with J gene TRBJ2-2; a possible D gene is TRBD2 (5 bases). Germline CDR1 SGHRS, CDR2 YFSETQ. The CDR3 is 15 amino acids. Trimming cost V 4 bases and J 1 base, with 11 bases left between them. The CDR3 sequence: CASSGGLLNTGELFF. DNA for the CDR3: TGCGCCAGCAGCGGAGGACTGCTGAACACCGGGGAGCTGTTTTTT.

The chain carries TRBV5-1 and TRBJ2-7, with D hard to call. Trimming removed 0 bases from V and 7 bases from J, with 8 bases in between. This CDR3 contains 12 residues. Germline loops: CDR1 SGHRS, CDR2 YFSETQ. Here the CDR3 reads CASSLDPWEQYF. DNA for the CDR3: TGCGCCAGCAGCTTGGACCCCTGGGAGCAGTACTTC.

CDR3 in amino acids: CASSSPAGHFYEQYF. The DNA for the CDR3 is TGTGCCAGCAGTTCCCCCGCGGGACACTTCTACGAGCAGTACTTC. The chain has TRBV6-7 and TRBJ2-7; D may match TRBD1 or TRBD2 (6 bases each). TRBV6-7 is labeled an ORF, and its function is uncertain. The CDR3 loop spans 15 amino acids. Trimming left V 4 bases short and J 3 bases short, with 16 bases between.

There are many counts of this clone. This chain connects TRBV19 to TRBJ1-2, with a possible D match to TRBD1 (6 bases). Germline V CDR1 and CDR2: LNHDA, SQIVND (reference sequence). Trimming left V 3 bases short and J 0 bases short, with 11 bases between. The CDR3 is 15 residues long. CDR3 sequence reads: CASSISGTSNYGYTF. The CDR3 region has the DNA TGTGCCAGTAGTATCTCCGGGACATCTAACTATGGCTACACCTTC.

The genes are TRBV5-1 and TRBJ2-3; TRBD2 matches at 8 bases. The CDR3 has 14 amino acids. CDR1 and CDR2 from the germline V gene are SGHRS and YFSETQ. With V trimmed by 4 bases and J by 10 bases, 11 bases remained unmatched. The CDR3 sequence is CASSPSGSGVAQYF. DNA for the CDR3: TGCGCCAGCAGCCCCTCGGGTAGCGGGGTTGCGCAGTATTTT.

The chain employs TRBV5-4 and TRBJ2-2, with D perhaps TRBD1 (6 bases). The germline gives CDR1 SGHNT, CDR2 YYREEE (reference sequence). The CDR3 runs to 16 residues. V was pared by 4 bases and J by 4 bases, with 17 bases between. This chain's CDR3 is CASSQEPGDLTGELFF. Written as DNA, the CDR3 is TGTGCCAGCAGCCAAGAGCCAGGGGATCTCACCGGGGAGCTGTTTTTT.

This rearrangement joins TRBV5-6 to TRBJ1-1; D remains ambiguous. Trimming removed 2 bases at V and 2 bases at J, with 16 bases between. CDR1 is SGHDT and CDR2 is YYEEEE in the germline V gene. The CDR3 is 16 amino acids. CDR3 loop: CASSFETINSNTEAFF. The CDR3, as DNA: TGTGCCAGCAGCTTTGAGACCATTAATTCTAACACTGAAGCTTTCTTT. The full variable domain, with the rest looked up from reference TRBV5-6 and TRBJ1-1, is DAGVTQSPTHLIKTRGQQVTLRCSPKSGHDTVSWYQQALGQGPQFIFQYYEEEERQRGNFPDRFSGHQFPNYSSELNVNALLLGDSALYLCASSFETINSNTEAFFGQGTRLTVV.

This chain links TRBV7-9 with TRBJ1-5; weak D call: TRBD1 (5 bases). V shed 0 bases and J shed 6 bases, with 9 bases lying between them. The CDR3 consists of 14 residues. The germline CDR1 and CDR2 sequences are SEHNR and FQNEAQ (reference sequence). Here the CDR3 DNA reads TGTGCCAGCAGCTTAGCAGGGGATGGTCAGCCCCAGCATTTT. Its translation is CASSLAGDGQPQHF.

In this sample, this clone turned up a few times. V and J are TRBV5-1 and TRBJ2-3, with D perhaps being TRBD1 or TRBD2 (6 bases each). The V end lost 4 bases, the J end lost 0 bases, and 15 bases lay between the germline ends. Germline loops: CDR1 SGHRS, CDR2 YFSETQ. There are 16 residues in the CDR3. The DNA for the CDR3 is TGCGCCAGCAGCCACGGGGGCGTCTCTAGCACAGATACGCAGTATTTT. It codes for CASSHGGVSSTDTQYF.

The V call is TRBV13, the J call TRBJ2-7, with D uncertain. This CDR3 has 14 residues. Germline CDR1 and CDR2: PRHDT and FYEKMQ (reference sequence). V was pared by 3 bases and J by 3 bases, with 12 bases between. DNA of the CDR3: TGTGCCAGCAGCTTGGAAAGGACGGGCTACGAGCAGTACTTC. Protein product: CASSLERTGYEQYF.

This chain uses TRBV19 with TRBJ1-2; 8 nucleotides match TRBD1. Germline V gene sequence: CDR1 LNHDA, CDR2 SQIVND (reference sequence). With 6 bases clipped from V and 4 bases from J, the junction kept 7 bases outside the gene matches. CDR3 size: 14 residues. Here the CDR3 DNA reads TGTGCCAGTAGAAGGGCAGGGGGCGGCTATGGCTACACCTTC. Translation: CASRRAGGGYGYTF.

This clone appeared many times. The rearrangement links TRBV10-3 to TRBJ2-7; 9 bases match TRBD2. Trimming took 6 bases from V and 5 from J; bases not matched to a gene: 8. This CDR3 region has 14 residues. Germline V gene lookup returns CDR1 ENHRY and CDR2 SYGVKD. CDR3 region: CAIRPASGGNEQYF. In nucleotides, the CDR3 is TGTGCCATCAGACCGGCGAGCGGGGGGAACGAGCAGTACTTC.

In its sample, this clone was seen a few times. The V gene is TRBV27, the J gene TRBJ1-5, with D possibly TRBD1 on 5 matching bases. Germline V CDR1 and CDR2: MNHEY, SMNVEV (reference sequence). There are 15 residues in the CDR3. V was clipped by 8 bases and J by 4 bases, with 18 bases between them. CDR3 nucleotides: TGTGCCAGCGGACCCGTGTGGGGGAGGAATCAGCCCCAGCATTTT. Translating it yields CASGPVWGRNQPQHF.

At least ten counts were recorded for this clone. The chain links TRBV6-1 to TRBJ1-6, with D possibly TRBD1 on 6 matching bases. The CDR3 is 14 amino acids. CDR1 is MNHNS, CDR2 SASEGT, per germline. V was trimmed by 2 bases and J by 10 bases, leaving 12 bases between them. DNA of the CDR3: TGTGCCAGCAGTGAAAGAAAAGGGGGATCACCCCTCCACTTT. Its protein is CASSERKGGSPLHF.

J is TRBJ2-2 and V is TRBV7-9; D may be TRBD2 (5 bases). The CDR3 length is 14 residues. CDR1 and CDR2 (germline): SEHNR, FQNEAQ (reference sequence). V lost 5 bases, J lost 2 bases, and 9 bases lay in between. The CDR3 nucleotides read TGTGCCAGCAGCCGGAGGATTAACACCGGGGAGCTGTTTTTT. It yields the protein CASSRRINTGELFF.

This clone was counted ten times or more. The CDR3 is CASSPTSQLRDSPLHF. The CDR3, as DNA: TGTGCCAGCTCACCCACATCACAGCTGCGAGATTCACCCCTCCACTTT. The chain is built from TRBV18 and TRBJ1-6; D gene ambiguous. This CDR3 contains 16 residues. Germline CDR1 is KGHSH and CDR2 is LQKENI. V gave up 3 bases and J gave up 8 bases, with 17 bases separating them.

This clone was found once. The rearrangement joins TRBV5-1 to TRBJ1-1, with TRBD1 matching 7 bases. The CDR3 is 14 residues long. From germline, CDR1 is SGHRS and CDR2 YFSETQ. The junction had 3 bases not matched to a gene; V was cut back by 4 bases and J by 0 bases. CDR3 sequence reads: CASSGGTVNTEAFF. The CDR3 nucleotides read TGCGCCAGCAGCGGCGGGACAGTGAACACTGAAGCTTTCTTT.

The chain joins TRBV4-1 to TRBJ2-7, with D hard to call. Trimming shortened V by 5 bases and J by 4 bases, and 18 bases separated the two germline ends. The germline gives CDR1 MGHRA, CDR2 YSYEKL. This CDR3 has 15 amino acids. CDR3 protein: CASSADRAEPYEQYF. The CDR3 region has the DNA TGCGCCAGCAGCGCCGACCGGGCGGAACCTTACGAGCAGTACTTC.

The chain has TRBV6-1 and TRBJ1-6; D is unresolved. This CDR3 region has 14 residues. Trimming stripped 6 bases from V and 8 bases from J, with 14 bases between. The germline CDR1 and CDR2 sequences are MNHNS and SASEGT. Written as DNA, the CDR3 is TGTGCCAGCAGGGACTCCGTTAGGGATTCACCCCTCCACTTT. This gives the protein CASRDSVRDSPLHF.

The rearrangement links TRBV27 to TRBJ1-6; unclear D gene. Trimming shortened V by 8 bases and J by 5 bases, and 13 bases separated the two germline ends. The CDR3 consists of 14 residues. Germline-derived CDR1 and CDR2 are MNHEY and SMNVEV (reference sequence). CDR3 amino acids: CASGVRDNNSPLHF. The CDR3 DNA reads as TGTGCCAGCGGGGTCCGAGACAATAATTCACCCCTCCACTTT.

V usage is TRBV7-9 and J usage is TRBJ2-7, with 9 bases identical to TRBD1. The V gene's germline CDR1 is SEHNR and CDR2 FQNEAQ (reference sequence). V trimming: 5 bases; J trimming: 6 bases; junction bases outside the gene matches: 11. There are 15 residues in the CDR3. The CDR3 bases are TGTGCCAGCAGCGGGACCGGGACAGGGTTCGGCGAGCAGTACTTC. Translating gives CASSGTGTGFGEQYF.

The chain recombines TRBV6-6 with TRBJ2-7, with TRBD2 identical over 7 bases. The CDR3 extends over 14 amino acids. Germline V lookup: CDR1 MNHNY, CDR2 SVGAGI (reference sequence). After removal of 10 bases from V and 0 bases from J, the junction contained 9 bases not matched to a gene. The CDR3 is CATEGTSDSYEQYF. In DNA, the CDR3 is TGTGCCACCGAGGGAACTAGCGACTCCTACGAGCAGTACTTC.

This chain joins TRBV1 and TRBJ1-6. TRBV1 is shown as a pseudogene. This CDR3 spans 16 amino acids. The CDR3 DNA follows: TGCACCAGCAGCCATACCGGAGGGACCTATAATTCACCCCTCCACTTT. Translated, it gives CTSSHTGGTYNSPLHF.

This clone has a handful of counts. The rearrangement links TRBV11-3 to TRBJ2-3; D tentatively fits TRBD1 or TRBD2 (5 bases each). The germline V gene has CDR1 SGHNT and CDR2 YENEEA. The CDR3 sequence is 11 residues long. V lost 7 bases, J lost 9 bases, and 11 bases lay in between. CDR3 nucleotide sequence: TGTGCCAGCACCCACGGGGCCACGCAGTATTTT. Its protein is CASTHGATQYF.

For this clone: At one end the junction does not follow the germline gene, possibly because of a read error. This chain connects TRBV6-5 to TRBJ1-6, with D maybe TRBD1 (5 bases). The length of the CDR3 is 14 residues. Per germline, CDR1 MNHEY and CDR2 SVGAGI. The CDR3 reads CVSKIGGEDSPLHF. DNA of the CDR3: TGTGTCAGCAAAATCGGGGGTGAGGATTCACCCCTCCACTTT.

This clone was seen only a few times. V gene TRBV19 combines with J gene TRBJ1-3; a weak D match, TRBD1 (6 bases). Trimming removed 6 bases from V and 0 bases from J, with 15 bases in between. The CDR3 sequence is 16 residues long. Germline CDR1 and CDR2: LNHDA and SQIVND (reference sequence). For the CDR3, the DNA is TGTGCCAGTAGAAAAGCCCCGGGACACTCTGGAAACACCATATATTTT. This translates into CASRKAPGHSGNTIYF.